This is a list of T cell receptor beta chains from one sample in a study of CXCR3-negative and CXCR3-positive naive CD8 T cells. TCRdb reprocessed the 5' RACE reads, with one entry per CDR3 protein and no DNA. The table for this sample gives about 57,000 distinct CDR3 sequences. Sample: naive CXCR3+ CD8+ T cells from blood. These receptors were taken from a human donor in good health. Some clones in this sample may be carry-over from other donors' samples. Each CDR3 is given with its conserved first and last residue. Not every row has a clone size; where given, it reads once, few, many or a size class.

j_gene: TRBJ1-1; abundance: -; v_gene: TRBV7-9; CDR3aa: CASSIDGGREAFF
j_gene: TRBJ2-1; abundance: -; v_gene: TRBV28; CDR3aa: CASSTTNEQFF
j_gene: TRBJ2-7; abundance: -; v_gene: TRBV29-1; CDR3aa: CSVEGGHPYEQYF
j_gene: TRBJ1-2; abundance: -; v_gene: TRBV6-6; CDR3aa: CASSLWGTGADYGYTF
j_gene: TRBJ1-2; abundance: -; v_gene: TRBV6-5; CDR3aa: CASSYSREYGYTF
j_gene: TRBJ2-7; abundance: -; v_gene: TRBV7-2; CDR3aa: CASSPGRSSYEQYF
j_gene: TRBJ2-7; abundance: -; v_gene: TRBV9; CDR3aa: CASSVAPSYEQYF
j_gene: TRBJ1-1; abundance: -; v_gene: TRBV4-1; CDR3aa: CASSQPSSGGRTEAFF
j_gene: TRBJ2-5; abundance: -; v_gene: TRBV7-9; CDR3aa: CASSSGFQETQYF
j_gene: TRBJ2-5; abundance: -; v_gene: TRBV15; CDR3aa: CATSRDPTSGGTFQETQYF
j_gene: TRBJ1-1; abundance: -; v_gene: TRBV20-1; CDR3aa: CSASLQGSTEAFF
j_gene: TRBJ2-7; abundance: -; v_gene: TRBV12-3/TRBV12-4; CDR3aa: CASSLVGTTYEQYF
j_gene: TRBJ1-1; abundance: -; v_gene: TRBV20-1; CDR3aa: CSASYLWGNTEAFF
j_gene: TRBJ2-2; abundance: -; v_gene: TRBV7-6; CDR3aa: CASSLSFSGELFF
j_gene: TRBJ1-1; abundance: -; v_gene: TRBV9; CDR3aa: CASSVVGDTEAFF
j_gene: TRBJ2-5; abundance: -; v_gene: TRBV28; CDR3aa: CASSSQPSNPQYF
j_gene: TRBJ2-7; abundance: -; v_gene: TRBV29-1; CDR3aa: CSALDRDPSHEQYF
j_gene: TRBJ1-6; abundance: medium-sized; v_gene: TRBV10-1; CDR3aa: CASRLRSSYNSPLHF
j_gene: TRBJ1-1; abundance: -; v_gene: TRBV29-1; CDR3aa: CSVGGGGSEAFF
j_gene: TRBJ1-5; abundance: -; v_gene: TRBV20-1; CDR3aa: CSSRAGNQPQHF
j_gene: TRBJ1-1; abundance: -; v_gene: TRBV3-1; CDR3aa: CASSQDREMNTEAFF
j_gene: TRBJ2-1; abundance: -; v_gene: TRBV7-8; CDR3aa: CAGSLDLVGIEQFF
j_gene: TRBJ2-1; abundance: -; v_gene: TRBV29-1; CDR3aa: CSITTGTSGSYNEQFF
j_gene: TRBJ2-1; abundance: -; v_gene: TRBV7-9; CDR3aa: CASPPGHGDNEQFF
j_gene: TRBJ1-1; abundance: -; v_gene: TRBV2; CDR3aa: CASIGGPEAFF
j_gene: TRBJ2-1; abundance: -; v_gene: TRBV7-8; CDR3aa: CASSRRTSGAYNEQFF
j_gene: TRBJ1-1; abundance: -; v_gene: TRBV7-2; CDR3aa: CASSFRTANTEAFF
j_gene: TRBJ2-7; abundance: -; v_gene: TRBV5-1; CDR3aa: CASSLGGGLYEQYF
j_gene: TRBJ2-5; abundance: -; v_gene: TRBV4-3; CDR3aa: CASSQDPDRETETQYF
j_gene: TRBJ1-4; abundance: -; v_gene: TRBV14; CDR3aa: CASSQEMGRQLFF
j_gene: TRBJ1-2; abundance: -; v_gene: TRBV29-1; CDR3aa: CSVGLNRDYGYTF
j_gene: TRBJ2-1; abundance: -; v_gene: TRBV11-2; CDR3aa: CASSLGLSGGSYNEQFF
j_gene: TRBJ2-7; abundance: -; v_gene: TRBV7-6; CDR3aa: CASSQISREQYF
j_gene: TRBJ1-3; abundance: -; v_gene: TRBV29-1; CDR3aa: CSVVGGSSGNTIYF
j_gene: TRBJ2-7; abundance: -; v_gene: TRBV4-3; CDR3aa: CASSQDNGPYEQYF
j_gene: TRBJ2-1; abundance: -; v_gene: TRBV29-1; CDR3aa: CSDLQGYEQFF